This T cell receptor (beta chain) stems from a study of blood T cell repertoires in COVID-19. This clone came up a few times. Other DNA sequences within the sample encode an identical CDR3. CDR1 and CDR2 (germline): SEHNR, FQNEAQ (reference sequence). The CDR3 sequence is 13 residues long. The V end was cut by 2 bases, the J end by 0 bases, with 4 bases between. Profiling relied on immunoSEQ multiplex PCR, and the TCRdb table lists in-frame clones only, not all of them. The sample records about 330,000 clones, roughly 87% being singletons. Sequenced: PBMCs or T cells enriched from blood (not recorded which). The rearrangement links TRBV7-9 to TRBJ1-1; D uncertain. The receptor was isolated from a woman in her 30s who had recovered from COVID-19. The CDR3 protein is CASSLTVNTEAFF. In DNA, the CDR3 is TGTGCCAGCAGCTTAACAGTGAACACTGAAGCTTTCTTT.